This T cell receptor (beta chain) originates from a study of vaccination and CD4 T cells after COVID-19. Treatment in this sample: roughly ten-day PBMC culture with coronavirus spike peptide pools or control peptides (ViraFEST assay). Note on this clonotype: The antigen remains unidentified.

CDR1 is SGHTA and CDR2 is FQGNSA in the germline V gene. The trim removed 5 bases at V and 2 bases at J, leaving 14 bases unmatched. The CDR3 extends over 18 amino acids. Cultured CD4+ T-cell DNA underwent Oncomine TCR Beta short-read sequencing. TCRdb redid the calling of the PCR reads with MiXCR, one entry per CDR3 protein. The sample shows just over 20,000 distinct CDR3 sequences, under 80% of them seen only once. The V call is TRBV7-2, the J call TRBJ2-5, with TRBD2 matching over 10 bases. Specimen: CD4+ T cells from blood, cultured in vitro. The TCR comes from a human donor who had recovered from COVID-19. The CDR3 region is CASSQNSRLAGQQETQYF. CDR3 sequence (DNA): TGTGCCAGCAGCCAAAACTCCAGACTAGCGGGCCAACAAGAGACCCAGTACTTC.